A single T cell receptor beta chain is shown here with its context. Sequencing used immunoSEQ multiplex PCR; TCRdb keeps in-frame clones, though not all of them. The table has about 110,000 clones, roughly nine tenths seen once. Germline CDR1 SSHAT, CDR2 FNYEAQ (reference sequence). Unmatched junction bases numbered 11, after V lost 0 bases and J lost 4 bases. The CDR3 runs to 20 residues. These data belong to a study of control samples from healthy donors and cancer patients. This receptor was obtained from a human donor in good health. The donor label of this sample is uncertain. The chain combines TRBV7-7 with TRBJ2-3; 15 nucleotides align to TRBD2. The sequenced sample consisted of blood. This chain's CDR3 is CASSLALRTSGGAGADTQYF. For the CDR3, the DNA is TGTGCCAGCAGCTTAGCGCTCAGGACTAGCGGGGGGGCGGGCGCAGATACGCAGTATTTT.